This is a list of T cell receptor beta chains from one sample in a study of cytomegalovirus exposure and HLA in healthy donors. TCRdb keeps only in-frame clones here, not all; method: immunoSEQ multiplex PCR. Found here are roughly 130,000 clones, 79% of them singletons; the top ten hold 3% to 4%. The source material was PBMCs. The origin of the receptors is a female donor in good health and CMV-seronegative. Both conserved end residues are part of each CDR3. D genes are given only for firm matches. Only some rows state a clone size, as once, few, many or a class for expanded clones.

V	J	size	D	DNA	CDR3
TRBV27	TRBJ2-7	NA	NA	TGTGCCAGCAGTCCCACCGGGACAAGCTACGAGCAGTACTTC	CASSPTGTSYEQYF
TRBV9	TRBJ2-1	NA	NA	TGTGCCAGCAGCGCCCGGAGAGATCACAATGAGCAGTTCTTC	CASSARRDHNEQFF
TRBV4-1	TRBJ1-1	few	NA	TGCGCCAGCAGCGCGGGCTTGGAGACTGAAGCTTTCTTT	CASSAGLETEAFF
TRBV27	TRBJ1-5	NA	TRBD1	TGTGCCAGCAGTGTCCGGGACAGGGCCTATCAGCCCCAGCATTTT	CASSVRDRAYQPQHF
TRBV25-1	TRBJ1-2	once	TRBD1	TGTGCCAGCAGACAGGGGGCGAGGGGCTACACCTTC	CASRQGARGYTF
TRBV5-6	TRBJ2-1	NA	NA	TGTGCCAGCAGCGCCGACTGGTCCTACAATGAGCAGTTCTTC	CASSADWSYNEQFF
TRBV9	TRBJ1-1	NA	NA	TGTGCCAGCAGCGTAGAGGGGGTAGGTCGGACTGAAGCTTTCTTT	CASSVEGVGRTEAFF
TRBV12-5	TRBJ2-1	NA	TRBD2	TGTGCTAGTGGTCTTTCAGGGGCGGGAGGAGGGTACAATGAGCAGTTCTTC	CASGLSGAGGGYNEQFF
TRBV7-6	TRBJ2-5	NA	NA	TGTGCCAGCAGCTTTGCCAGGGTAGATTTGGAGACCCAGTACTTC	CASSFARVDLETQYF
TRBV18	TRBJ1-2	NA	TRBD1	TGTGCCAGCTCACCGCAGGGACAGGGGGCTCAAGGCTACACCTTC	CASSPQGQGAQGYTF
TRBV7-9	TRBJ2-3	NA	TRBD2	TGTTCCAGCAGCTTAGAAAAACTAGCGGGGTACACAGATACGCAGTATTTT	CSSSLEKLAGYTDTQYF